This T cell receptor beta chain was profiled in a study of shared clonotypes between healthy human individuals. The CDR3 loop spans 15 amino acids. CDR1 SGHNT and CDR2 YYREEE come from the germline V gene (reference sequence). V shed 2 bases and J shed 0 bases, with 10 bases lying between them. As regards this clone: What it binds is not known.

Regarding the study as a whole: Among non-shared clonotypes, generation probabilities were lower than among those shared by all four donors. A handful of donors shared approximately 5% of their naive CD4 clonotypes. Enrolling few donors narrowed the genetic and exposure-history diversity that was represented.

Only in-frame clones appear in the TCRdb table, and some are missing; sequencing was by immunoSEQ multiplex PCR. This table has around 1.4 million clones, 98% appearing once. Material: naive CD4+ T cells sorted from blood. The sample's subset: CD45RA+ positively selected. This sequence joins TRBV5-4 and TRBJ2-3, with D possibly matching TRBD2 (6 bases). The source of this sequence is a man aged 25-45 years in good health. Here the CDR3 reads CASSFGAGSTDTQYF. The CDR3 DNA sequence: TGTGCCAGCAGCTTTGGGGCGGGAAGCACAGATACGCAGTATTTT.